Each of the 30 T cell receptor beta chains below was sequenced from the same sample in a study of T cell responses to AZD1222 COVID-19 vaccine. Sequencing was performed with immunoSEQ multiplex PCR; in TCRdb, only in-frame clones are kept and a portion is missing. Of 95,000 to 150,000 clones in the sample, over 75% were seen once. The starting material was peripheral blood, obtained on day 0 of AZD1222 vaccination. Source of these receptors: an adult in good health.

The rearrangement joins TRBV30 to TRBJ2-2; D perhaps matches TRBD2 (6 bases). The CDR3 spans 15 residues. Germline V gene lookup returns CDR1 GTSNPN and CDR2 SVGIG (reference sequence). V lost 0 bases and J 2 bases, leaving 10 bases between the germline ends. CDR3 sequence reads: CAWSVGGINTGELFF. The CDR3, as DNA: TGTGCCTGGAGTGTAGGCGGGATTAACACCGGGGAGCTGTTTTTT.

The chain combines TRBV2 with TRBJ2-3; no clear D. V lost 1 base and J lost 2, with 10 bases in between. The CDR3 sequence is 15 residues long. CDR1 is SNHLY and CDR2 is FYNNEI in the germline V gene. DNA of the CDR3: TGTGCCAGCAGTGAAGAAAGGCGGTCCACAGATACGCAGTATTTT. Its protein is CASSEERRSTDTQYF.

V and J are TRBV9 and TRBJ2-3; 7 nucleotides match TRBD1. Germline V gene sequence: CDR1 SGDLS, CDR2 YYNGEE. The CDR3 runs to 13 residues. V was clipped by 3 bases and J by 8 bases; unmatched bases: 6. The CDR3 DNA reads TGTGCCAGCAGCGGAGCAAACAGGGGTACGCAGTATTTT. Encoded protein: CASSGANRGTQYF.

CDR3 protein: CASSLVAGWSDGYTF. Written as DNA, the CDR3 is TGTGCCAGCAGTTTAGTGGCAGGTTGGAGCGATGGCTACACCTTC. The V and J genes are TRBV28 and TRBJ1-2; D remains ambiguous. Germline V gene data show CDR1 as MDHEN and CDR2 as SYDVKM. The CDR3 is 15 amino acids. The ends were cut back, 2 bases at V and 6 bases at J, with 16 bases in the middle.

The chain has TRBV10-3 and TRBJ2-7; tentatively, D is TRBD2 (6 bases). Germline V gives CDR1 ENHRY, CDR2 SYGVKD. The CDR3 sequence is 12 residues long. V was trimmed by 10 bases and J by 3 bases, leaving 13 bases between them. The CDR3 is CATAGQGYEQYF. As DNA, the CDR3 is TGTGCCACCGCGGGGCAGGGCTACGAGCAGTACTTC.

The gene calls are TRBV4-1 and TRBJ2-7; tentative D call: TRBD2 (5 bases). In germline, CDR1 is MGHRA, CDR2 YSYEKL. The V and J ends lost 1 base and 3 bases respectively, with 7 bases between them. The CDR3 contains 13 residues. In DNA form, the CDR3 reads TGCGCCAGCAGCCAAGGCGACTACTACGAGCAGTACTTC. Amino acid sequence: CASSQGDYYEQYF.

The gene calls are TRBV28 and TRBJ1-4, with D possibly being TRBD1 (5 bases). This CDR3 is 15 amino acids long. The ends were cut back, 3 bases at V and 6 bases at J, with 14 bases in the middle. In germline, CDR1 is MDHEN, CDR2 SYDVKM. This CDR3 reads CASSLAGTGDEKLFF. The CDR3 coding sequence is TGTGCCAGCAGTTTGGCCGGGACCGGGGATGAAAAACTGTTTTTT.

The gene calls are TRBV18 and TRBJ2-3; D possibly corresponds to TRBD2 (6 bases). The CDR3 runs to 15 residues. Germline loops: CDR1 KGHSH, CDR2 LQKENI. Trimming cost V 4 bases and J 1 base, with 12 bases left between them. DNA for the CDR3: TGTGCCAGCTCACTGGGAAGCGGGCGCACAGATACGCAGTATTTT. This sequence encodes CASSLGSGRTDTQYF. Full variable domain (remainder filled in from reference TRBV18 and TRBJ2-3): NAGVMQNPRHLVRRRGQEARLRCSPMKGHSHVYWYRQLPEEGLKFMVYLQKENIIDESGMPKERFSAEFPKEGPSILRIQQVVRGDSAAYFCASSLGSGRTDTQYFGPGTRLTVL.

This clone was seen a handful of times. V gene TRBV5-6 combines with J gene TRBJ1-4; D possibly corresponds to TRBD1 (6 bases). The CDR3 has 13 amino acids. The germline V and J ends were trimmed by 2 bases and 6 bases, with 8 bases remaining between them. Looked up from germline, CDR1 is SGHDT and CDR2 is YYEEEE. In nucleotides, the CDR3 is TGTGCCAGCAGCTTCCAGGGGCATGAAAAACTGTTTTTT. It specifies CASSFQGHEKLFF.

The V gene is TRBV29-1, the J gene TRBJ2-7, with no clear D. CDR3 size: 13 residues. Germline V CDR1 and CDR2: SQVTM, ANQGSEA. Trimming cost V 6 bases and J 5 bases, with 17 bases left between them. The CDR3 loop reads CSVLNRGTDEQYF. Here the CDR3 DNA reads TGCAGCGTATTAAACCGAGGTACCGACGAGCAGTACTTC.

CDR3 amino acids: CASRGGGETQYF. Here the CDR3 DNA reads TGTGCCAGCAGAGGGGGTGGAGAGACCCAGTACTTC. V and J are TRBV6-5 and TRBJ2-5, with a possible D match to TRBD1 (6 bases). The CDR3 is 12 residues long. The V end was cut by 6 bases, the J end by 4 bases, with 9 bases between. CDR1 and CDR2 from the germline V gene are MNHEY and SVGAGI.

This CDR3 is CASSFGQGHTEAFF. CDR3 bases: TGTGCCAGCAGTTTTGGGCAGGGGCACACTGAAGCTTTCTTT. This chain links TRBV6-5 with TRBJ1-1, with D perhaps TRBD1 (6 bases). CDR3 length: 14 amino acids. Germline V gene sequence: CDR1 MNHEY, CDR2 SVGAGI. Trimming shortened V by 4 bases and J by 3 bases, and 12 bases separated the two germline ends.

The chain couples TRBV5-1 to TRBJ1-1; TRBD1 might be the D (6 bases). V gave up 4 bases and J gave up 3 bases, with 13 bases separating them. The germline gives CDR1 SGHRS, CDR2 YFSETQ. This CDR3 region has 14 residues. CDR3 sequence reads: CASSPGGRDTEAFF. CDR3 bases: TGCGCCAGCAGCCCCGGGGGCAGAGACACTGAAGCTTTCTTT.

This chain's CDR3 is CASSLAQGIYGYTF. The CDR3, as DNA: TGTGCCAGCAGCTTAGCGCAGGGAATCTATGGCTACACCTTC. This chain joins TRBV7-2 and TRBJ1-2, with D maybe TRBD1 (5 bases). This CDR3 spans 14 amino acids. Germline values: CDR1 SGHTA, CDR2 FQGNSA. V was cut by 0 bases and J by 4 bases, with 9 bases left in between.

In this sample, this clone turned up once. The CDR3 DNA follows: TGTGCCAGCAGCTCTGACATAACTGGAAACACCATATATTTT. The encoded protein is CASSSDITGNTIYF. V and J are TRBV7-9 and TRBJ1-3; D is unresolved. The ends were cut back, 4 bases at V and 2 bases at J, with 9 bases in the middle. Germline loops: CDR1 SEHNR, CDR2 FQNEAQ (reference sequence). This CDR3 region has 14 residues.

The chain employs TRBV28 and TRBJ1-1, with 7 nucleotides matching TRBD1. Unmatched junction bases numbered 7, after V lost 5 bases and J lost 4 bases. The CDR3 has 14 amino acids. Per the germline V gene, CDR1 is MDHEN and CDR2 is SYDVKM. The CDR3 reads CASSLSGQFTEAFF. CDR3 nucleotide sequence: TGTGCCAGCAGTCTCTCGGGACAGTTCACTGAAGCTTTCTTT.

This chain uses TRBV7-2 with TRBJ1-3; D gene unclear. V dropped 2 bases and J dropped 2 bases, with 13 bases sitting between them. The CDR3 is 16 residues long. Germline V gene data show CDR1 as SGHTA and CDR2 as FQGNSA. This CDR3 is CASSLLGTGAGNTIYF. The DNA for the CDR3 is TGTGCCAGCAGCTTATTGGGTACCGGTGCTGGAAACACCATATATTTT.

The CDR3 DNA follows: TGCAGCGTCAACACCGTTAACTATGGCTACACCTTC. Protein product: CSVNTVNYGYTF. The J gene is TRBJ1-2, the V gene TRBV29-1; D remains ambiguous. This CDR3 spans 12 amino acids. CDR1 SQVTM and CDR2 ANQGSEA come from the germline V gene. Trimming removed 6 bases at V and 1 base at J, with 9 bases between.

The rearrangement uses TRBV28 and TRBJ1-2; D is unclear. With 6 bases removed from V and 8 bases from J, the gap between germline ends came to 22 bases. The CDR3 has 15 residues. In germline, CDR1 is MDHEN, CDR2 SYDVKM. CDR3: CASSTHPAGRRGYTF. The CDR3 coding sequence is TGTGCCAGCAGCACTCACCCGGCAGGCCGGAGAGGCTACACCTTC.

The rearrangement uses TRBV18 and TRBJ1-2, with D perhaps TRBD1 (6 bases). Trimming stripped 8 bases from V and 0 bases from J, with 13 bases between. This CDR3 is built from 14 residues. From germline, CDR1 is KGHSH and CDR2 LQKENI. The CDR3: CASRADSPNYGYTF. The CDR3 nucleotides read TGTGCCAGCCGAGCGGACAGTCCTAACTATGGCTACACCTTC.

The genes are TRBV6-5 and TRBJ1-5; TRBD1 matches 9 bases. Looked up from germline, CDR1 is MNHEY and CDR2 is SVGAGI. There are 15 residues in the CDR3. V shed 7 bases, J shed 6 bases, and the junction held 10 bases outside the gene matches. CDR3 region: CASNADRGFGQPQHF. The CDR3 DNA reads TGTGCCAGCAATGCGGACAGGGGATTTGGTCAGCCCCAGCATTTT.

The J gene is TRBJ1-2, the V gene TRBV3-1 (or the pseudogene TRBV3-2); unclear D gene. Germline CDR1 and CDR2: LGHDT and YNNKEL (reference sequence). Trimming took off 0 bases at V and 7 bases at J, with 6 bases between the two ends. The CDR3 covers 12 residues. CDR3 DNA sequence: TGTGCCAGCAGCCAAGAGCACCTTGGCTACACCTTC. This encodes CASSQEHLGYTF.

The chain uses TRBV23-1 and TRBJ1-3; TRBD1 matches 10 bases. Being an ORF, TRBV23-1 has a function that is uncertain. The length of the CDR3 is 14 residues. Trimming removed 7 bases from V and 8 bases from J; junction bases left unmatched: 8. The CDR3 DNA sequence: TGCGCCAGCACCCCCGGGACAGGGGAACACACCATATATTTT. This translates into CASTPGTGEHTIYF.

This sequence joins TRBV2 and TRBJ1-3; D call uncertain. The CDR3 extends over 14 amino acids. Per germline, CDR1 SNHLY and CDR2 FYNNEI. Trimming stripped 4 bases from V and 4 bases from J, with 11 bases between. In DNA, the CDR3 is TGTGCCAGCAGTGTCGAACAGAACGGAAACACCATATATTTT. Amino acid sequence: CASSVEQNGNTIYF.

The V call is TRBV5-4, the J call TRBJ2-7; D is perhaps TRBD2 (6 bases). The CDR3 runs to 18 residues. Trimming removed 1 base at V and 1 base at J, with 21 bases between. Germline-derived CDR1 and CDR2 are SGHNT and YYREEE (reference sequence). The CDR3 sequence: CASSLKGVGSGRSYEQYF. The CDR3 bases are TGTGCCAGCAGCTTGAAAGGTGTGGGGTCAGGGAGGTCCTACGAGCAGTACTTC. The complete variable domain, with remaining parts taken from reference TRBV5-4 and TRBJ2-7, reads ETGVTQSPTHLIKTRGQQVTLRCSSQSGHNTVSWYQQALGQGPQFIFQYYREEENGRGNFPPRFSGLQFPNYSSELNVNALELDDSALYLCASSLKGVGSGRSYEQYFGPGTRLTVT.

The V and J genes are TRBV7-2 and TRBJ1-2; D call uncertain. The CDR3 consists of 14 residues. Trimming took 3 bases from V and 4 from J, leaving 12 bases between them. The germline gives CDR1 SGHTA, CDR2 FQGNSA. Here the CDR3 DNA reads TGTGCCAGCAGCTTCAGTGAAGGGTTCTATGGCTACACCTTC. It specifies CASSFSEGFYGYTF.

The chain couples TRBV4-2 to TRBJ2-3, with 8 positions matching TRBD1. Trimming took 4 bases from V and 2 from J; bases not matched to a gene: 5. This CDR3 spans 15 amino acids. Germline CDR1 reads LGHNA; CDR2 reads YNFKEQ. CDR3 sequence reads: CASSPRDRSTDTQYF. In DNA, the CDR3 is TGTGCCAGCAGCCCCCGGGACAGGTCCACAGATACGCAGTATTTT.

The CDR3 DNA follows: TGTGCCAGCGTTATCCGGTGCGAGCAGTACTTC. Translating it yields CASVIRCEQYF. The J gene is TRBJ2-7, the V gene TRBV21-1; the D call in the table, TRBD2, was not verified against the DNA. TRBV21-1 is labeled a pseudogene. The CDR3 is 11 amino acids.

The rearrangement links TRBV12-3 or TRBV12-4 to TRBJ1-2; TRBD1 matches 8 bases. This CDR3 has 13 residues. With 1 base clipped from V and 5 bases from J, the junction kept 0 bases outside the gene matches. CDR3 bases: TGTGCCAGCAGTTTAGGGGACAGGTATGGCTACACCTTC. Translation: CASSLGDRYGYTF.

This rearrangement joins TRBV28 to TRBJ1-5; 10 bases agree with TRBD1. V was pared by 6 bases and J by 6 bases, with 11 bases of the junction left unmatched. CDR1 is MDHEN, CDR2 SYDVKM, per germline. The CDR3 is made up of 16 amino acids. This CDR3 reads CASRGKDRGDRQPQHF. The CDR3 DNA sequence: TGTGCCAGCAGGGGGAAGGACAGGGGGGATCGTCAGCCCCAGCATTTT.